This T cell receptor (beta chain) comes out of a study of tumor-infiltrating lymphocytes in primary liver carcinoma. Without any cell sorting, about 18-30 mg of bulk tissue yielded co-extracted RNA and DNA. With respect to this clonotype: The junction and the germline gene differ at one end; a read error may be behind it.

The CDR3 totals 11 residues. The germline CDR1 and CDR2 sequences are PRHDT and FYEKMQ (reference sequence). Reverse transcription of about 500 ng total RNA with a constant-region primer produced TCR beta cDNA. Employing slightly modified ARM-PCR, three nested multiplex PCR rounds were run, and these gave rise to the TCR beta libraries. Forward primers for TRBV1-TRBV30 and a C-beta reverse primer served the first two PCR rounds, at around 11 cycles each. TCRdb re-analysed the multiplex PCR reads in MiXCR, keeping a single row per CDR3 protein. The sample carries roughly 53,000 distinct CDR3 sequences, about three quarters recorded once.

This TCR was sampled from a man in his forties with primary liver carcinoma and hepatitis B virus infection. The chain is built from TRBV13 and TRBJ2-1; tentatively, D is TRBD1 (5 bases). The source material was liver tumor tissue from sampling region 2. Specified subset: tumor region T2, inferior pole. CDR3 residues: CASGLGQGPFF. The CDR3 DNA sequence: TGTGCCAGCGGCTTAGGCCAGGGTCCATTCTTC.